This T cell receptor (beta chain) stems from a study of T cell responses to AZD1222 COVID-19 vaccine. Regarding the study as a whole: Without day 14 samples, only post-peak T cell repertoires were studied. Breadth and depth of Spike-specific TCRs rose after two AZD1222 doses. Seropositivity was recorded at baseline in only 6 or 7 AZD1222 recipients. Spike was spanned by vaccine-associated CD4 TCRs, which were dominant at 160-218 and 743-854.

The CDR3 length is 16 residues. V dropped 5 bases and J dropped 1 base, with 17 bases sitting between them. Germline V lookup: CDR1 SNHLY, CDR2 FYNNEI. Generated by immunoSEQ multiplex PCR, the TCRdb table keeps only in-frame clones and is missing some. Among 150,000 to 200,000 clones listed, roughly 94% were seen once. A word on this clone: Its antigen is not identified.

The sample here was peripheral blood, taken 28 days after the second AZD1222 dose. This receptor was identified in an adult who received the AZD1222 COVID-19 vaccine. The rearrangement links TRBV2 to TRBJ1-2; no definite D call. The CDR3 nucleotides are TGTGCCAGCAGTTACCAGAACCTCAGGTATAACTATGGCTACACCTTC. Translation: CASSYQNLRYNYGYTF.